Listed below are T cell receptor beta chains from one sample, sequenced in a study of cytomegalovirus exposure and HLA in healthy donors. Sequenced by immunoSEQ multiplex PCR; TCRdb stores in-frame clones only, minus some. This sample has tens of thousands of clones, with around 96% found just once. The sequencing input was PBMCs. The receptors come from a man between 18 and 35 years old in good health and CMV-seronegative. CDR3s include the opening cysteine and the closing phenylalanine or tryptophan. A D gene is named only where the DNA matches it firmly. Rows may omit the clone size; those that give it use once, few, many or a size class.

NA TRBJ1-2 TRBV19 NA CASSTLIRTAYGYTF TGTGCCAGTAGTACTTTAATTAGGACAGCCTATGGCTACACCTTC
NA TRBJ2-2 TRBV7-2 TRBD1 CASSQLKGTGVPGELFF TGTGCCAGCAGCCAATTAAAGGGGACAGGGGTTCCCGGGGAGCTGTTTTTT
NA TRBJ2-1 TRBV7-2 TRBD2 CASSLVGSGMYNEQFF TGTGCCAGCAGCCTAGTGGGTAGCGGGATGTACAATGAGCAGTTCTTC
NA TRBJ1-4 TRBV10-2 TRBD1 CASSTGATNEKLFF TGCGCCAGCAGTACAGGGGCAACTAATGAAAAACTGTTTTTT
NA TRBJ1-1 TRBV21-1 NA CASSKGLGTEAFF TGTGCCAGCAGCAAAGGACTAGGCACTGAAGCTTTCTTT
NA TRBJ2-4 TRBV2 TRBD2 CASRRLAGLNIQYF TGTGCCAGCAGAAGACTAGCGGGATTAAACATTCAGTACTTC
NA TRBJ2-3 TRBV11-3 TRBD1 CASSLEQGDTQYF TGTGCCAGCAGCTTGGAACAGGGGGATACGCAGTATTTT
NA TRBJ1-1 TRBV5-1 NA CASSLQNTEAFF TGCGCCAGCAGCTTACAGAACACTGAAGCTTTCTTT
NA TRBJ2-7 TRBV9 NA CASSVVPGSSYEQYF TGTGCCAGCAGCGTAGTTCCCGGGAGCTCCTACGAGCAGTACTTC
NA TRBJ2-3 TRBV6-5 TRBD2 CASMRLAGNTDTQYF TGTGCCAGCATGAGACTAGCGGGAAACACAGATACGCAGTATTTT
NA TRBJ2-7 TRBV4-2 TRBD1 CASSQEIGDRAHEQYF TGTGCCAGCAGCCAAGAAATCGGGGACAGGGCCCACGAGCAGTACTTC
once TRBJ2-1 TRBV30 NA CAWFQPTGYNEQFF TGTGCCTGGTTCCAGCCCACGGGTTACAATGAGCAGTTCTTC
NA TRBJ2-1 TRBV30 TRBD2 CAWSPGVGGPGNEQFF TGTGCCTGGAGCCCAGGAGTGGGAGGGCCTGGGAATGAGCAGTTCTTC
NA TRBJ2-3 TRBV5-4 TRBD2 CASSEAGGPSNTQYF TGTGCCAGCAGCGAAGCGGGAGGGCCCTCGAATACGCAGTATTTT
NA TRBJ2-5 TRBV5-1 NA CASSLGGSGLLKETQYF TGCGCCAGCAGCTTGGGGGGTTCAGGGCTGCTAAAAGAGACCCAGTACTTC
once TRBJ2-7 TRBV18 TRBD2 CASSLRTSGSASEQYF TGTGCCAGCTCGCTGCGGACTAGCGGGAGCGCTTCCGAGCAGTACTTC
once TRBJ1-2 TRBV6-5 TRBD1 CASSVRDRNYGYTF TGTGCCAGCAGTGTCCGGGACAGGAACTATGGCTACACCTTC
NA TRBJ1-1 TRBV19 NA CASSLYMNTEAFF TGTGCCAGTAGTCTTTATATGAACACTGAAGCTTTCTTT
NA TRBJ2-7 TRBV10-3 NA CAISEVGAFMKQYF TGTGCCATCAGTGAGGTAGGGGCCTTCATGAAGCAGTACTTC
NA TRBJ2-2 TRBV9 TRBD1 CASSRLGQGSGELFF TGTGCCAGCAGCCGCCTGGGACAGGGATCCGGGGAGCTGTTTTTT
NA TRBJ2-3 TRBV6-5 TRBD1 CASRQGVIGDTQYF TGTGCCAGCCGACAGGGAGTCATTGGGGATACGCAGTATTTT
NA TRBJ2-7 TRBV27 NA CASSPEVTGYEQYF TGTGCCAGCAGTCCAGAAGTCACAGGGTACGAGCAGTACTTC
NA TRBJ1-1 TRBV6-5 NA CASSYSRRTEAFF TGTGCCAGCAGTTACTCTAGGCGGACAGAAGCTTTCTTT
NA TRBJ2-3 TRBV11-3 NA CASSLVAEGRDTQYF TGTGCCAGCAGCTTAGTCGCGGAGGGACGAGATACGCAGTATTTT
NA TRBJ2-1 TRBV5-1 NA CASTERGQFYNEQFF TGCGCCAGCACCGAGAGAGGCCAGTTCTACAATGAGCAGTTCTTC
NA TRBJ2-2 TRBV7-8 TRBD2 CACKGLGKNTGELFF TGTGCCTGCAAAGGACTAGGAAAGAACACCGGGGAGCTGTTTTTT
NA TRBJ1-2 TRBV27 TRBD1 CASSSAQGFGYTF TGTGCCAGCAGTTCGGCACAGGGGTTTGGCTACACCTTC
once TRBJ1-2 TRBV6-1 TRBD1 CAGSGTGVYGYTF TGTGCCGGATCCGGGACAGGAGTCTATGGCTACACCTTC
few TRBJ1-5 TRBV27 NA CASSLWGVSNQPQHF TGTGCCAGCAGTTTATGGGGGGTGAGCAATCAGCCCCAGCATTTT
NA TRBJ2-1 TRBV10-3 NA CAISEPGTGSYNEQFF TGTGCCATCAGTGAACCCGGGACTGGCTCCTACAATGAGCAGTTCTTC
NA TRBJ1-4 TRBV30 NA CAWSVHGADEKLFF TGTGCCTGGAGTGTACACGGAGCAGATGAAAAACTGTTTTTT
NA TRBJ1-1 TRBV4-1 TRBD1 CASCPQGESTEAFF TGCGCCAGCTGTCCACAGGGGGAGAGCACTGAAGCTTTCTTT
NA TRBJ1-5 TRBV28 NA CASSPRRRGNQPQHF TGTGCCAGCAGTCCCCGTCGGAGGGGAAATCAGCCCCAGCATTTT
NA TRBJ2-7 TRBV5-1 TRBD2 CASSLASGMVYEQYF TGCGCCAGCAGCTTGGCTAGCGGGATGGTCTACGAGCAGTACTTC
NA TRBJ2-3 TRBV9 TRBD2 CASGLAGAPDTQYF TGTGCCAGCGGATTAGCGGGAGCCCCAGATACGCAGTATTTT